This T cell receptor beta chain was captured by sequencing in a study of blood T cells in healthy people across ages. For the second PCR, which ran for 7 to 11 cycles, a sample-barcoded 5' primer and a J-beta primer mix were used. CDR3-containing paired-end reads numbered at least 2.5 million in each sample. TCRdb re-called the 5' RACE reads with MiXCR, one entry per CDR3 protein. The sample comprises 750,000 to 950,000 distinct CDR3 sequences, about 53% of which are singletons, and roughly 40% rests with the top ten. Germline V gene lookup returns CDR1 SGHAT and CDR2 FQDESV (reference sequence). Trimming took 5 bases from V and 7 from J, leaving 18 bases between them. This CDR3 contains 15 residues. All donors came from Russia, were Caucasian and healthy, and spanned ages roughly 6 to 95. Samples each yielded at least 5 micrograms of total RNA. Concerning this clonotype: Its target is unknown.

Overall study findings and caveats: Naive T cell percentage showed a strong correlation with the diversity of TCR beta.

Material: blood. V usage is TRBV11-1 and J usage is TRBJ2-1, with D possibly being TRBD1 (6 bases). This clonotype was sampled from a man older than 75 in good health. The CDR3 DNA is TGTGCCAGCAGCCCCCGACAGGCCCTGGGGAATGAGCAGTTCTTC. This codes for CASSPRQALGNEQFF.